Following are 27 T cell receptor beta chains from one sample sequenced in a study of blood T cell repertoires in COVID-19. Data came from immunoSEQ multiplex PCR; TCRdb stores just in-frame clones and leaves some out. This sample carries roughly 380,000 clones, 70% to 90% of them seen once, and the ten largest clones take approximately 1.5%. The material sequenced was peripheral blood. These receptors all stem from a woman between 35 and 50 years old with COVID-19, enrolled during active disease.

The chain recombines TRBV7-2 with TRBJ1-3, with D perhaps matching TRBD1 (6 bases). Germline V CDR1 and CDR2: SGHTA, FQGNSA. Trimming left V 3 bases short and J 3 bases short, with 12 bases between. The CDR3 runs 15 residues. For the CDR3, the DNA is TGTGCCAGCAGCTTGGCCGGGACAAATGGAAACACCATATATTTT. Its protein product is CASSLAGTNGNTIYF. The whole variable domain, remainder taken from reference TRBV7-2 and TRBJ1-3, is GAGVSQSPSNKVTEKGKDVELRCDPISGHTALYWYRQSLGQGLEFLIYFQGNSAPDKSGLPSDRFSAERTGGSVSTLTIQRTQQEDSAVYLCASSLAGTNGNTIYFGEGSWLTVV.

This clone occurred a few times. The chain couples TRBV4-2 to TRBJ1-4, with D maybe TRBD1 (5 bases). The ends were cut back, 0 bases at V and 8 bases at J, with 10 bases in the middle. Germline-derived CDR1 and CDR2 are LGHNA and YNFKEQ. The CDR3 covers 14 residues. In DNA form, the CDR3 reads TGTGCCAGCAGCCAAGATGAGGGGAGGGAAAAACTGTTTTTT. Amino acids: CASSQDEGREKLFF.

A few counts support this clone. In nucleotides, the CDR3 is TGTGCCAGCAGTTACCGACAACTTTTCTCAAACACTGAAGCTTTCTTT. Amino acid sequence: CASSYRQLFSNTEAFF. The chain joins TRBV6-6 to TRBJ1-1; D remains ambiguous. The CDR3 has 16 residues. V was clipped by 2 bases and J by 2 bases, with 15 bases between them. Germline V gene sequence: CDR1 MNHNY, CDR2 SVGAGI (reference sequence).

The chain carries TRBV6-1 and TRBJ2-3; 8 bases fit TRBD2. V shed 2 bases and J 4 bases; nucleotides not matched to a gene: 8. This CDR3 comprises 16 residues. Germline CDR1 reads MNHNS; CDR2 reads SASEGT. Here the CDR3 reads CASSESPGGHPDTQYF. The CDR3 region has the DNA TGTGCCAGCAGTGAATCCCCGGGGGGGCACCCAGATACGCAGTATTTT.

The V and J genes are TRBV4-1 and TRBJ2-7; weak D call: TRBD2 (6 bases). Per germline, CDR1 MGHRA and CDR2 YSYEKL. Trimming left V 1 base short and J 2 bases short, with 12 bases between. The CDR3 contains 15 residues. CDR3 sequence reads: CASSQVSGATYEQYF. The CDR3 region has the DNA TGCGCCAGCAGCCAAGTTTCGGGAGCGACCTACGAGCAGTACTTC.

This clone was seen a few times. The chain combines TRBV18 with TRBJ1-1; tentative D call: TRBD1 (5 bases). Per the germline V gene, CDR1 is KGHSH and CDR2 is LQKENI. This CDR3 is 14 amino acids long. The germline V and J ends were trimmed by 3 bases and 4 bases, with 12 bases remaining between them. CDR3: CASSPGGGSTEAFF. CDR3 DNA: TGTGCCAGCTCACCGGGGGGAGGGAGCACTGAAGCTTTCTTT.

This clone has a handful of counts. The V gene is TRBV28, the J gene TRBJ1-4; 7 bases are a match to TRBD1. There are 16 residues in the CDR3. Germline V gene lookup returns CDR1 MDHEN and CDR2 SYDVKM. The V segment lost 1 base and the J segment 7 bases; nucleotides outside the gene matches: 9. This CDR3 reads CASSLSAGGKREKLFF. CDR3 bases: TGTGCCAGCAGTTTATCGGCAGGGGGGAAACGTGAAAAACTGTTTTTT.

The DNA of the CDR3 is TGTGCCAGCAACCTACAGGGTCGGAATTCACCCCTCCACTTT. The encoded protein is CASNLQGRNSPLHF. The rearrangement uses TRBV7-3 and TRBJ1-6; tentatively, D is TRBD1 (6 bases). The CDR3 has 14 amino acids. Germline CDR1 and CDR2: SGHTA and FQGTGA. V was shortened by 7 bases and J by 7 bases, with 14 bases between the two germline ends. The full variable domain, with the rest looked up from reference TRBV7-3 and TRBJ1-6, is GAGVSQTPSNKVTEKGKYVELRCDPISGHTALYWYRQSLGQGPEFLIYFQGTGAADDSGLPNDRFFAVRPEGSVSTLKIQRTERGDSAVYLCASNLQGRNSPLHFGNGTRLTVT.

This sequence joins TRBV7-9 and TRBJ1-2, with TRBD1 matching 7 bases. The germline gives CDR1 SEHNR, CDR2 FQNEAQ (reference sequence). There are 14 residues in the CDR3. The J segment lost 6 bases and the V segment lost 4 bases, leaving 8 bases of the junction unmatched. CDR3 nucleotide sequence: TGTGCCAGCAGCTCCGACAGGGTCATCGATGGCTACACCTTC. Amino acids: CASSSDRVIDGYTF.

The chain carries TRBV29-1 and TRBJ1-1; 7 bases match TRBD1. V gave up 3 bases and J gave up 11 bases; unmatched junction bases: 9. Germline V gene lookup returns CDR1 SQVTM and CDR2 ANQGSEA. The CDR3 is 12 amino acids. CDR3 in DNA: TGCAGCGTTGAGGCCGGGACAGCGAAGGCTTTCTTT. This encodes CSVEAGTAKAFF.

The chain employs TRBV7-2 and TRBJ2-5; the match to TRBD1 covers 9 bases. This CDR3 is 13 amino acids long. Germline V gene data show CDR1 as SGHTA and CDR2 as FQGNSA. V was clipped by 5 bases and J by 5 bases; unmatched bases: 3. CDR3 protein: CASSLGQGETQYF. The CDR3 bases are TGTGCCAGCAGCCTCGGACAGGGGGAGACCCAGTACTTC.

The chain joins TRBV12-5 to TRBJ2-5; a possible D gene is TRBD1 (6 bases). CDR1 and CDR2 (germline): LGHNT, FRNRAP. V lost 7 bases and J 4 bases, leaving 10 bases between the germline ends. The CDR3 contains 12 residues. In DNA, the CDR3 is TGTGCTAGTGTCTTAGGGGGAGAGACCCAGTACTTC. This encodes CASVLGGETQYF.

The chain employs TRBV30 and TRBJ2-7; possibly TRBD2 for D (5 bases). The CDR3 has 12 amino acids. CDR1 is GTSNPN, CDR2 SVGIG, per germline (reference sequence). V lost 1 base to trimming and J lost 5 bases, with 9 bases between them. For the CDR3, the DNA is TGTGCCTGGAGTGCGACGGGGAACGAGCAGTACTTC. Protein: CAWSATGNEQYF. Full variable domain (rest looked up from reference TRBV30 and TRBJ2-7): SQTIHQWPATLVQPVGSPLSLECTVEGTSNPNLYWYRQAAGRGLQLLFYSVGIGQISSEVPQNLSASRPQDRQFILSSKKLLLSDSGFYLCAWSATGNEQYFGPGTRLTVT.

The genes are TRBV9 and TRBJ1-2; D might be TRBD1 (6 bases). Trimming pared 0 bases from V and 4 bases from J, leaving 10 bases between. This CDR3 contains 14 residues. The V gene's germline CDR1 is SGDLS and CDR2 YYNGEE. As DNA, the CDR3 is TGTGCCAGCAGCGTAGGTAACAGGGTCTATGGCTACACCTTC. Its protein is CASSVGNRVYGYTF.

V usage is TRBV29-1 and J usage is TRBJ1-4, with unresolved D. The CDR3 loop spans 12 amino acids. From germline, CDR1 is SQVTM and CDR2 ANQGSEA. Trimming shortened V by 3 bases and J by 6 bases, and 8 bases separated the two germline ends. This chain's CDR3 is CSVEERDEKLFF. The CDR3 DNA sequence: TGCAGCGTTGAGGAGAGGGATGAAAAACTGTTTTTT.

The chain links TRBV7-3 to TRBJ1-2; the match to TRBD1 covers 11 bases. This CDR3 has 14 amino acids. V shed 5 bases and J 5 bases; nucleotides not matched to a gene: 4. Germline CDR1 reads SGHTA; CDR2 reads FQGTGA. CDR3 residues: CASSAGQGGYGYTF. The CDR3 nucleotides read TGTGCCAGCAGCGCGGGACAGGGGGGATATGGCTACACCTTC.

This clone was seen a single time. V is TRBV19 and J is TRBJ1-1, with 7 bases fitting TRBD1. Trimming took 1 base from V and 8 from J; bases not matched to a gene: 4. Germline assignment: CDR1 LNHDA and CDR2 SQIVND (reference sequence). The CDR3 has 13 residues. The CDR3 region is CASSIATGTEAFF. In DNA form, the CDR3 reads TGTGCCAGTAGTATAGCGACAGGGACCGAAGCTTTCTTT. Full variable domain (missing parts from reference TRBV19 and TRBJ1-1): DGGITQSPKYLFRKEGQNVTLSCEQNLNHDAMYWYRQDPGQGLRLIYYSQIVNDFQKGDIAEGYSVSREKKESFPLTVTSAQKNPTAFYLCASSIATGTEAFFGQGTRLTVV.

This clone showed up just a few times. The V call is TRBV7-9, the J call TRBJ2-7; D is possibly TRBD1 (7 bases). This CDR3 region has 15 residues. Trimming stripped 2 bases from V and 4 bases from J, with 15 bases between. Germline CDR1 SEHNR, CDR2 FQNEAQ (reference sequence). The CDR3 DNA sequence: TGTGCCAGCAGCTTAAGGCAGGGGGGCCGTTACGAGCAGTACTTC. Its translation is CASSLRQGGRYEQYF.

The chain links TRBV7-9 to TRBJ2-7, with 10 bases lining up with TRBD2. The CDR3 runs 16 residues. J gave up 0 bases and V 0 bases, and 2 bases lay outside the gene matches. CDR1 and CDR2 from the germline V gene are SEHNR and FQNEAQ (reference sequence). In DNA form, the CDR3 reads TGTGCCAGCAGCTTAGCGACTAGCGGGTTCTCCTACGAGCAGTACTTC. This translates into CASSLATSGFSYEQYF.

The chain carries TRBV4-3 and TRBJ2-7, with TRBD1 as a possible D gene (6 bases). The CDR3 covers 17 residues. Trimming cost V 1 base and J 1 base, with 17 bases left between them. CDR1 LGHNA and CDR2 YSLEER come from the germline V gene. CDR3 sequence reads: CASSQGPETGHSYEQYF. The CDR3, as DNA: TGCGCCAGCAGCCAAGGCCCAGAGACAGGCCATTCCTACGAGCAGTACTTC.

CDR3 bases: TGTGCCAGCAGTTCCCCCGGGACTAGCAATGAGCAGTTCTTC. Residues: CASSSPGTSNEQFF. The rearrangement joins TRBV28 to TRBJ2-1; 8 bases match TRBD2. This CDR3 has 14 amino acids. V dropped 4 bases and J dropped 6; count of bases not matched to a gene: 5. Germline V CDR1 and CDR2: MDHEN, SYDVKM.

The sample holds a few counts of this clone. The chain links TRBV7-9 to TRBJ1-4; 11 bases match TRBD1. This CDR3 comprises 15 residues. The J segment lost 7 bases and the V segment lost 5 bases, leaving 6 bases of the junction unmatched. The germline gives CDR1 SEHNR, CDR2 FQNEAQ (reference sequence). CDR3 loop: CASSPRTGGGEKLFF. In DNA, the CDR3 is TGTGCCAGCAGCCCTCGGACAGGGGGCGGTGAAAAACTGTTTTTT.

J is TRBJ1-1 and V is TRBV7-9; D is unclear. The CDR3 is 14 amino acids. V was shortened by 5 bases and J by 5 bases, with 15 bases between the two germline ends. The germline V gene has CDR1 SEHNR and CDR2 FQNEAQ (reference sequence). The CDR3 sequence is CASSLSGGRTEAFF. The CDR3 coding sequence is TGTGCCAGCAGCCTATCCGGAGGTCGGACTGAAGCTTTCTTT.

V usage is TRBV12-5 and J usage is TRBJ1-1, with TRBD1 matching 7 bases. CDR1 is LGHNT, CDR2 FRNRAP, per germline. CDR3 size: 13 residues. V shed 7 bases and J 3 bases; nucleotides not matched to a gene: 5. CDR3 coding DNA: TGTGCTAGTGAAAACAGGGGCTACACTGAAGCTTTCTTT. Encoded protein: CASENRGYTEAFF.

V is TRBV7-9 and J is TRBJ2-7; D not resolved. The CDR3 is made up of 14 amino acids. V was clipped by 4 bases and J by 0 bases, with 10 bases between them. Looked up from germline, CDR1 is SEHNR and CDR2 is FQNEAQ (reference sequence). CDR3 bases: TGTGCCAGCAGCTCCACCGAGTACTCCTACGAGCAGTACTTC. It codes for CASSSTEYSYEQYF.

This chain's CDR3 is CASSFQADPSSYEQYF. CDR3 bases: TGTGCCAGCAGCTTCCAAGCGGACCCAAGCTCCTACGAGCAGTACTTC. V usage is TRBV7-2 and J usage is TRBJ2-7; D possibly corresponds to TRBD2 (5 bases). This CDR3 contains 16 residues. V lost 3 bases and J lost 0, with 15 bases in between. Germline values: CDR1 SGHTA, CDR2 FQGNSA.

The V call is TRBV28, the J call TRBJ1-2; 9 bases map to TRBD1. Germline loops: CDR1 MDHEN, CDR2 SYDVKM. Unmatched junction bases numbered 6, after V lost 3 bases and J lost 1 base. This CDR3 comprises 16 residues. The CDR3 bases are TGTGCCAGCAGTTTTAGAGGGACAGGGAATAACTATGGCTACACCTTC. Its translation is CASSFRGTGNNYGYTF.